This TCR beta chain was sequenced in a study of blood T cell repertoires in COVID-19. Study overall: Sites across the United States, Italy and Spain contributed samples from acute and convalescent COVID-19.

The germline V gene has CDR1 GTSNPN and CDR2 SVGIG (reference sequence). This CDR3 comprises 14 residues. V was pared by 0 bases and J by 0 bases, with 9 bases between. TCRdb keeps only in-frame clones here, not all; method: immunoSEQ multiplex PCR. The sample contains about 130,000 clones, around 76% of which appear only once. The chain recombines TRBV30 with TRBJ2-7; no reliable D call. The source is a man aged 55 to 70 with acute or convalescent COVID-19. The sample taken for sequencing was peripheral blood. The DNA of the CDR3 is TGTGCCTGGAGTGTACCGGGTTCCTCCTACGAGCAGTACTTC. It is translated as CAWSVPGSSYEQYF. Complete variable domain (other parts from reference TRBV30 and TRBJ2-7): SQTIHQWPATLVQPVGSPLSLECTVEGTSNPNLYWYRQAAGRGLQLLFYSVGIGQISSEVPQNLSASRPQDRQFILSSKKLLLSDSGFYLCAWSVPGSSYEQYFGPGTRLTVT.